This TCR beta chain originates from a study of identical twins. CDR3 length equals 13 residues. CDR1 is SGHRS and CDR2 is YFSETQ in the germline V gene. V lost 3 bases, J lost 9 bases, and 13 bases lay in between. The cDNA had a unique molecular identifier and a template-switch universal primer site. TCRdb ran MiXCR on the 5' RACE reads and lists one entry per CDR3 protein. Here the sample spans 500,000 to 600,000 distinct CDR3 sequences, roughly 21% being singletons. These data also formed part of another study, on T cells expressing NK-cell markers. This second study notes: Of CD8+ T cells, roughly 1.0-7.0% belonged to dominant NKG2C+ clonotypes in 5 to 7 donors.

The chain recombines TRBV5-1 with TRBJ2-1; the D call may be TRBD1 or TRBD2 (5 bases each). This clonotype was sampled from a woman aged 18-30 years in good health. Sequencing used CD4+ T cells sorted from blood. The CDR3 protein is CASSYGTHPEQFF. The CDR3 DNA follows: TGCGCCAGCAGCTACGGGACCCACCCTGAGCAGTTCTTC.